The next 24 T cell receptor beta chains were all read from a single sample in a study of OX40 agonist ivuxolimab in advanced cancers. This table comes from immunoSEQ multiplex PCR, and its TCRdb copy is limited to in-frame clones, with some not included. Of about 61,000 clones in the sample, around 86% are singletons; the top ten hold roughly 3.2%. Sequenced here: CD4+ or CD8+ T cells sorted from blood, sampled in a trial of the OX40 agonist ivuxolimab. The source of these receptors is an adult with an advanced solid tumor such as melanoma, head and neck, liver or kidney cancer.

The rearrangement joins TRBV11-2 to TRBJ1-2; no reliable D call. CDR3 length: 14 residues. Trimming cost V 5 bases and J 3 bases, with 13 bases left between them. The germline gives CDR1 SGHAT, CDR2 FQNNGV. The CDR3 loop is CASSPTSWDYGYTF. In nucleotides, the CDR3 is TGTGCCAGCAGCCCGACCTCATGGGACTATGGCTACACCTTC.

This clone was detected a few times. CDR3 DNA sequence: TGCGCCAGCAGCTCAGGATGGGACACAGATACGCAGTATTTT. Protein product: CASSSGWDTDTQYF. The chain employs TRBV5-1 and TRBJ2-3, with no clear D. The ends were cut back, 3 bases at V and 2 bases at J, with 10 bases in the middle. Germline lookup yields CDR1 SGHRS and CDR2 YFSETQ. This CDR3 has 14 residues.

The DNA of the CDR3 is TGTGCCAGTAGTCTCCGGGACACCGAGGGGGGTGGCTACACCTTC. Translated: CASSLRDTEGGGYTF. The chain uses TRBV19 and TRBJ1-2; TRBD1 is a possible D gene (6 bases). This CDR3 is built from 15 residues. V was pared by 5 bases and J by 7 bases, with 20 bases between. Germline V gene lookup returns CDR1 LNHDA and CDR2 SQIVND (reference sequence).

The V call is TRBV27, the J call TRBJ1-5, with 11 nucleotides matching TRBD1. The length of the CDR3 is 16 residues. Germline-derived CDR1 and CDR2 are MNHEY and SMNVEV (reference sequence). Trimming at V came to 8 bases and at J to 0 bases, leaving 6 bases not matched to a gene. CDR3: CASSKGTGGSNQPQHF. CDR3 bases: TGTGCCAGCTCAAAAGGGACAGGGGGTAGCAATCAGCCCCAGCATTTT.

The J gene is TRBJ2-7, the V gene TRBV4-2, with TRBD1 matching 7 bases. This CDR3 comprises 14 residues. Germline values: CDR1 LGHNA, CDR2 YNFKEQ. The junction had 6 bases not matched to a gene; V was cut back by 0 bases and J by 7 bases. DNA for the CDR3: TGTGCCAGCAGCCAAGAGGGGACAGAGAGGGAGCAGTACTTC. As protein: CASSQEGTEREQYF.

The rearrangement joins TRBV28 to TRBJ1-6, with 9 bases that match TRBD1. V shed 6 bases and J 10 bases; nucleotides not matched to a gene: 7. Looked up from germline, CDR1 is MDHEN and CDR2 is SYDVKM. This CDR3 spans 14 amino acids. The CDR3: CASSSGQGSSPLHF. Here the CDR3 DNA reads TGTGCCAGCAGCTCGGGACAGGGATCCTCACCCCTCCACTTT. Full variable domain (rest looked up from reference TRBV28 and TRBJ1-6): DVKVTQSSRYLVKRTGEKVFLECVQDMDHENMFWYRQDPGLGLRLIYFSYDVKMKEKGDIPEGYSVSREKKERFSLILESASTNQTSMYLCASSSGQGSSPLHFGNGTRLTVT.

The rearrangement uses TRBV18 and TRBJ1-4; D is undetermined. CDR1 KGHSH and CDR2 LQKENI come from the germline V gene. Trimming cost V 4 bases and J 8 bases, with 17 bases left between them. The CDR3 runs 15 residues. This chain's CDR3 is CASSRLSFPEEKLFF. The CDR3, as DNA: TGTGCCAGCTCACGATTAAGCTTTCCGGAGGAAAAACTGTTTTTT.

The V and J genes are TRBV7-9 and TRBJ1-1; D is unclear. With 2 bases removed from V and 4 bases from J, the gap between germline ends came to 8 bases. The germline V gene has CDR1 SEHNR and CDR2 FQNEAQ (reference sequence). This CDR3 contains 13 residues. The CDR3 DNA follows: TGTGCCAGCAGCTTATCATACGGCACTGAAGCTTTCTTT. Encoded protein: CASSLSYGTEAFF.

The genes are TRBV21-1 and TRBJ1-1; the D call in the table, TRBD1, was not verified against the DNA. TRBV21-1 is labeled a pseudogene. The CDR3 covers 18 residues. CDR3: CASSKSPFRGQGRTEAFF. CDR3 DNA sequence: TGTGCCAGCAGCAAATCCCCTTTTCGGGGACAGGGGAGAACTGAAGCTTTCTTT.

The chain has TRBV7-2 and TRBJ1-1; D is possibly TRBD1 (6 bases). Germline values: CDR1 SGHTA, CDR2 FQGNSA. V gave up 1 base and J gave up 4 bases, with 13 bases separating them. The CDR3 is 15 residues long. CDR3 sequence: CASSLVGGTATEAFF. The CDR3 DNA follows: TGTGCCAGCAGCTTAGTAGGGGGAACAGCCACTGAAGCTTTCTTT.

The chain has TRBV10-3 and TRBJ1-1; no clear D. The V and J ends lost 0 bases and 0 bases respectively, with 2 bases between them. The CDR3 length is 13 residues. From germline, CDR1 is ENHRY and CDR2 SYGVKD. The CDR3, as DNA: TGTGCCATCAGTGAGTCTATGAACACTGAAGCTTTCTTT. This encodes CAISESMNTEAFF.

The J gene is TRBJ2-5, the V gene TRBV27; no firm D call. Trimming shortened V by 3 bases and J by 1 base, and 18 bases separated the two germline ends. The CDR3 is 17 amino acids. CDR1 and CDR2 from the germline V gene are MNHEY and SMNVEV (reference sequence). CDR3 coding DNA: TGTGCCAGCAGTTTTATCCCCTCGGGCGCGGTCCAAGAGACCCAGTACTTC. Protein sequence: CASSFIPSGAVQETQYF.

The genes are TRBV4-1 and TRBJ2-3, with a possible D match to TRBD2 (6 bases). The CDR3 has 15 amino acids. The V gene lost 3 bases and the J gene lost 4 bases, with 14 bases spanning the gap. Germline values: CDR1 MGHRA, CDR2 YSYEKL. DNA of the CDR3: TGCGCCAGCAGCCACCCGACTAGGGACCCAGATACGCAGTATTTT. Encoded protein: CASSHPTRDPDTQYF.

The V and J genes are TRBV5-1 and TRBJ1-3, with D maybe TRBD1 (5 bases). CDR1 is SGHRS and CDR2 is YFSETQ in the germline V gene. The ends were cut back, 0 bases at V and 2 bases at J, with 12 bases in the middle. This CDR3 region has 16 residues. CDR3 amino acids: CASSLGDGGTGNTIYF. The CDR3 region has the DNA TGCGCCAGCAGCTTGGGGGATGGGGGTACTGGAAACACCATATATTTT.

V usage is TRBV4-2 and J usage is TRBJ2-3; D is unresolved. V was cut by 3 bases and J by 2 bases, with 9 bases left in between. The germline V gene encodes CDR1 LGHNA and CDR2 YNFKEQ. There are 14 residues in the CDR3. The CDR3 DNA sequence: TGTGCCAGCAGCCAGCCGGGTAACACAGATACGCAGTATTTT. It is translated as CASSQPGNTDTQYF.

This clone was seen only a few times. The chain has TRBV18 and TRBJ1-4; no clear D. Germline-derived CDR1 and CDR2 are KGHSH and LQKENI. V dropped 0 bases and J dropped 0 bases, with 5 bases sitting between them. The CDR3 sequence is 15 residues long. The CDR3 loop reads CASSPPVATNEKLFF. Here the CDR3 DNA reads TGTGCCAGCTCACCACCGGTTGCAACTAATGAAAAACTGTTTTTT.

This clone turned up a few times. The V and J genes are TRBV30 and TRBJ1-2; TRBD1 is a possible D gene (6 bases). Trimming stripped 2 bases from V and 2 bases from J, with 15 bases between. CDR1 and CDR2 (germline): GTSNPN, SVGIG (reference sequence). This CDR3 has 15 amino acids. The CDR3 loop reads CAWSILRTGNYGYTF. In nucleotides, the CDR3 is TGTGCCTGGAGTATCTTAAGAACAGGGAACTATGGCTACACCTTC.

The chain recombines TRBV7-6 with TRBJ2-2; D is possibly TRBD1 or TRBD2 (6 bases each). The germline V gene has CDR1 SGHVS and CDR2 FNYEAQ. This CDR3 is 15 amino acids long. Trimming pared 5 bases from V and 5 bases from J, leaving 15 bases between. The CDR3 DNA sequence: TGTGCCAGCAGCCCGACGGGGGCAGAAACCGGGGAGCTGTTTTTT. Translation gives CASSPTGAETGELFF. Looking up the rest from reference TRBV7-6 and TRBJ2-2 gives the full variable domain: GAGVSQSPRYKVTKRGQDVALRCDPISGHVSLYWYRQALGQGPEFLTYFNYEAQQDKSGLPNDRFSAERPEGSISTLTIQRTEQRDSAMYRCASSPTGAETGELFFGEGSRLTVL.

The chain recombines TRBV5-1 with TRBJ2-1; TRBD1 agrees at 9 bases. The CDR3 is 14 amino acids. The J segment lost 12 bases and the V segment lost 1 base, leaving 8 bases of the junction unmatched. Germline loops: CDR1 SGHRS, CDR2 YFSETQ. The CDR3 region is CASSLTDRGDRQFF. CDR3 DNA: TGCGCCAGCAGCTTGACCGACAGGGGGGATAGGCAGTTCTTC.

In its sample, this clone was seen once. The chain is built from TRBV11-2 and TRBJ2-2; tentative D call: TRBD1 (5 bases). Trimming removed 6 bases from V and 7 bases from J, with 15 bases in between. Germline lookup yields CDR1 SGHAT and CDR2 FQNNGV. The CDR3 has 14 residues. CDR3 sequence: CASREGAGLGELFF. The CDR3 DNA is TGTGCCAGCAGAGAAGGGGCAGGGCTCGGGGAGCTGTTTTTT.

V usage is TRBV6-1 and J usage is TRBJ2-7; D not certain. CDR3 length equals 11 residues. Per germline, CDR1 MNHNS and CDR2 SASEGT. Trimming left V 5 bases short and J 3 bases short, with 5 bases between. The CDR3 DNA is TGTGCCAGCAGTCGCCTCTACGAGCAGTACTTC. As protein: CASSRLYEQYF.

The rearrangement uses TRBV5-6 and TRBJ1-4; D gene ambiguous. This CDR3 is built from 13 residues. Germline assignment: CDR1 SGHDT and CDR2 YYEEEE. V lost 0 bases and J 6 bases, leaving 6 bases between the germline ends. The CDR3 DNA follows: TGTGCCAGCAGCTTGGGGAGAGATGAAAAACTGTTTTTT. Translation gives CASSLGRDEKLFF.

V and J are TRBV11-3 and TRBJ2-3; 10 bases are a match to TRBD1. The germline gives CDR1 SGHNT, CDR2 YENEEA. The CDR3 is made up of 15 amino acids. V trimming: 5 bases; J trimming: 10 bases; junction bases outside the gene matches: 12. In DNA form, the CDR3 reads TGTGCCAGCAGCCACCGGGACAGGGGACCTGATTCGCAGTATTTT. Translated, it gives CASSHRDRGPDSQYF.

This chain joins TRBV4-3 and TRBJ2-1; D is ambiguous. This CDR3 contains 18 residues. Germline V gene lookup returns CDR1 LGHNA and CDR2 YSLEER. The V gene lost 0 bases and the J gene lost 0 bases, with 15 bases spanning the gap. CDR3 coding DNA: TGCGCCAGCAGCCAAGACAAAAACTTCCCGAGCTCCTACAATGAGCAGTTCTTC. Amino acids: CASSQDKNFPSSYNEQFF.